The T cell receptor beta chain described here comes from a study of T cells in women clearing cervical HPV infection. The wider study: Controls were women whose single incident HPV16 infection cleared within 12 months without precancer or cancer. For cases, blood was sampled a median 149 days after lesion detection, interquartile range roughly 85 to 220 days.

The junction had 3 bases not matched to a gene; V was cut back by 3 bases and J by 5 bases. This CDR3 comprises 13 residues. The germline V gene encodes CDR1 DFQATT and CDR2 SNEGSKA (reference sequence). Of note for this clone: Its antigen remains unidentified. The CDR3 end is not reached by the read, which stops 3 residues before it; the germline J gene fills it in.

The repertoire was sequenced with immunoSEQ multiplex PCR; TCRdb's copy has only in-frame clones and lacks some. Here the sample table reports 42,000 or so clones. The study, taken as a whole, reports: TRBV6-7 relative abundance averaged approximately 0.1% in cases and 0.15% to 0.2% in controls. Combining TCR richness with V gene abundances gave approximately 0.8 AUC.

J is TRBJ2-3 and V is TRBV20-1, with 9 bases aligning to TRBD2. Specimen: blood buffy coat. The sequence was obtained from a woman aged 18 to 75 with a cervical HPV16 infection that either progressed to CIN3+ or cleared (not recorded which). CDR3 protein: CSASSRGGDTQYF. The CDR3 DNA, read in part, is TGCAGTGCTAGCTCGCGGGGGGGAGATACG.